This TCR beta chain was documented in a study of blood T cell repertoires in COVID-19. Study at large: Sample material is recorded as cDNA or gDNA derived from T cells, B-cell-depleted T cells, or PBMCs.

In the original analysis: Nucleated cell number was recorded as an estimate derived from reference gene primer amplification. Assay used: immunoSEQ multiplex PCR; TCRdb lists only in-frame clones, some missing. That table is the source of V, J and clone size, and D and trimming were worked out from the DNA. The top ten clones hold 3% of a sample with 250,000 to 350,000 clones, less than 90% of them seen once. The CDR3 extends over 19 amino acids. Sequencing was performed on PBMCs or T cells enriched from blood (not recorded which). V is TRBV21-1 and J is TRBJ2-5; the D call TRBD1 from the table was never checked on the DNA. TRBV21-1 is designated a pseudogene. The origin of this receptor is a woman in her fifties or sixties who had recovered from COVID-19. CDR3 sequence reads: CASSNEQGRTPKPQETQYF. In DNA, the CDR3 is TGTGCCAGCAGCAACGAACAGGGGCGAACTCCCAAACCACAAGAGACCCAGTACTTC.